The rows below give T cell receptor beta chains drawn from one sample of a study of beta chain features in type 1 diabetes. This table comes from immunoSEQ multiplex PCR, and its TCRdb copy is limited to in-frame clones, with some not included. The profile shows under 800,000 clones, roughly a sixth of them singletons. The sample taken for sequencing was naive CD4+ T cells from blood. These receptor sequences come from a man between 18 and 29 years old in good health. Both conserved end residues are part of each CDR3. The order of the fields is CDR3 protein, CDR3 DNA, clone size, D gene, J gene, V gene. A D gene is named only where the DNA matches it firmly. Some rows mark clone size as missing; the rest say once, few, many or name a class of expanded clone.

CDR3 protein: CASSQRRLMDEQYF
CDR3 DNA: TGTGCCAGCAGCCAACGGCGTCTTATGGACGAGCAGTACTTC
clone size: .
D gene: .
J gene: TRBJ2-7
V gene: TRBV14

CDR3 protein: CASSVGGRNQPQHF
CDR3 DNA: TGTGCCAGCAGCGTAGGCGGCAGAAATCAGCCCCAGCATTTT
clone size: few
D gene: .
J gene: TRBJ1-5
V gene: TRBV9

CDR3 protein: CASSPDRRGWETQYF
CDR3 DNA: TGTGCCAGCAGCCCGGACAGGAGAGGGTGGGAGACCCAGTACTTC
clone size: .
D gene: TRBD1
J gene: TRBJ2-5
V gene: TRBV7-2

CDR3 protein: CASSVSSGNTIYF
CDR3 DNA: TGTGCCAGCAGCGTGAGCTCTGGAAACACCATATATTTT
clone size: .
D gene: .
J gene: TRBJ1-3
V gene: TRBV7-3

CDR3 protein: CASSLMARGLANEQFF
CDR3 DNA: TGTGCCAGCAGCTTAATGGCCAGGGGCTTAGCGAATGAGCAGTTCTTC
clone size: .
D gene: .
J gene: TRBJ2-1
V gene: TRBV7-3

CDR3 protein: CASSLDRVGSYEQYF
CDR3 DNA: TGTGCCAGCAGCTTAGACAGGGTGGGCTCCTACGAGCAGTACTTC
clone size: .
D gene: TRBD1
J gene: TRBJ2-7
V gene: TRBV7-3

CDR3 protein: CASSYWAGLANTEAFF
CDR3 DNA: TGTGCCAGCAGTTACTGGGCAGGTCTGGCGAACACTGAAGCTTTCTTT
clone size: .
D gene: .
J gene: TRBJ1-1
V gene: TRBV6-5

CDR3 protein: CASSPSGQNYEQYF
CDR3 DNA: TGTGCCAGCAGCCCGTCAGGGCAGAACTACGAGCAGTACTTC
clone size: .
D gene: .
J gene: TRBJ2-7
V gene: TRBV9

CDR3 protein: CASSLTVNTGELFF
CDR3 DNA: TGCGCCAGCAGCTTGACAGTTAACACCGGGGAGCTGTTTTTT
clone size: few
D gene: .
J gene: TRBJ2-2
V gene: TRBV5-1

CDR3 protein: CSVAPQGAGTEAFF
CDR3 DNA: TGCAGCGTGGCCCCACAGGGGGCAGGGACTGAAGCTTTCTTT
clone size: few
D gene: TRBD1
J gene: TRBJ1-1
V gene: TRBV29-1

CDR3 protein: CASSLTVSGNTIYF
CDR3 DNA: TGCGCCAGCAGCTTGACTGTCTCTGGAAACACCATATATTTT
clone size: .
D gene: .
J gene: TRBJ1-3
V gene: TRBV5-1

CDR3 protein: CASRTGLAGVEQFF
CDR3 DNA: TGTGCCAGCAGGACCGGACTAGCGGGAGTCGAGCAGTTCTTC
clone size: few
D gene: TRBD2
J gene: TRBJ2-1
V gene: TRBV28

CDR3 protein: CASSQTGELFF
CDR3 DNA: TGTGCCAGCAGTCAAACCGGGGAGCTGTTTTTT
clone size: .
D gene: .
J gene: TRBJ2-2
V gene: TRBV6-6

CDR3 protein: CASSVAGESTDTQYF
CDR3 DNA: TGTGCCAGCAGTGTTGCGGGGGAATCTACAGATACGCAGTATTTT
clone size: few
D gene: TRBD2
J gene: TRBJ2-3
V gene: TRBV6-1

CDR3 protein: CASSTRQGRNQPQHF
CDR3 DNA: TGTGCCAGCAGCACCCGACAGGGTAGAAATCAGCCCCAGCATTTT
clone size: few
D gene: TRBD1
J gene: TRBJ1-5
V gene: TRBV7-2

CDR3 protein: CASSHPGKNIQYF
CDR3 DNA: TGTGCCAGCAGTCACCCGGGCAAAAACATTCAGTACTTC
clone size: .
D gene: .
J gene: TRBJ2-4
V gene: TRBV6-6

CDR3 protein: CASSPYRGSYEQYF
CDR3 DNA: TGTGCCAGCAGCCCCTACAGGGGTTCCTACGAGCAGTACTTC
clone size: .
D gene: TRBD1
J gene: TRBJ2-7
V gene: TRBV11-3

CDR3 protein: CASSSQGWGQDSGNTIYF
CDR3 DNA: TGTGCCAGCAGTTCACAAGGGTGGGGACAGGACTCTGGAAACACCATATATTTT
clone size: few
D gene: TRBD1
J gene: TRBJ1-3
V gene: TRBV28

CDR3 protein: CASSPGNEQFF
CDR3 DNA: TGTGCCAGCAGCCCAGGCAATGAGCAGTTCTTC
clone size: .
D gene: .
J gene: TRBJ2-1
V gene: TRBV7-9

CDR3 protein: CASSPGQGADNEQFF
CDR3 DNA: TGTGCCAGCAGCCCGGGACAGGGGGCGGACAATGAGCAGTTCTTC
clone size: few
D gene: TRBD1
J gene: TRBJ2-1
V gene: TRBV6-4

CDR3 protein: CASSLGPRDTQYF
CDR3 DNA: TGTGCCAGCAGCTTAGGACCCAGAGATACGCAGTATTTT
clone size: few
D gene: .
J gene: TRBJ2-3
V gene: TRBV7-2

CDR3 protein: CASRPWSGRRQETQYF
CDR3 DNA: TGTGCCAGCAGACCGTGGAGCGGGAGAAGGCAGGAGACCCAGTACTTC
clone size: .
D gene: TRBD2
J gene: TRBJ2-5
V gene: TRBV7-6

CDR3 protein: CASKPGQGAYEQYF
CDR3 DNA: TGTGCCAGCAAGCCGGGACAGGGGGCTTACGAGCAGTACTTC
clone size: few
D gene: TRBD1
J gene: TRBJ2-7
V gene: TRBV6-5

CDR3 protein: CASSLGTREAFF
CDR3 DNA: TGTGCCAGCAGTTTGGGGACTCGGGAAGCTTTCTTT
clone size: few
D gene: .
J gene: TRBJ1-1
V gene: TRBV28

CDR3 protein: CASIDPGTGNTGELFF
CDR3 DNA: TGCGCCAGCATTGACCCCGGGACAGGGAACACCGGGGAGCTGTTTTTT
clone size: .
D gene: TRBD1
J gene: TRBJ2-2
V gene: TRBV5-1

CDR3 protein: CASSLTTSGRGYNEQFF
CDR3 DNA: TGTGCCAGCAGCTTAACAACTAGCGGGAGGGGATACAATGAGCAGTTCTTC
clone size: .
D gene: TRBD2
J gene: TRBJ2-1
V gene: TRBV7-3

CDR3 protein: CASSRVSGELFF
CDR3 DNA: TGTGCCAGTAGCAGGGTTTCCGGGGAGCTGTTTTTT
clone size: .
D gene: .
J gene: TRBJ2-2
V gene: TRBV19

CDR3 protein: CASSQTSGRKTQTQYF
CDR3 DNA: TGCGCCAGCAGCCAGACTAGCGGGAGGAAGACTCAGACCCAGTACTTC
clone size: few
D gene: TRBD2
J gene: TRBJ2-5
V gene: TRBV4-3

CDR3 protein: CASSKRTSGRLWETQYF
CDR3 DNA: TGCGCCAGCAGCAAGAGGACTAGCGGGAGGCTATGGGAGACCCAGTACTTC
clone size: .
D gene: TRBD2
J gene: TRBJ2-5
V gene: TRBV5-1

CDR3 protein: CASSLEGITDTQYF
CDR3 DNA: TGCGCCAGCAGCTTGGAGGGGATCACAGATACGCAGTATTTT
clone size: .
D gene: .
J gene: TRBJ2-3
V gene: TRBV5-1

CDR3 protein: CAWSLPSEQYF
CDR3 DNA: TGTGCCTGGAGTCTCCCCTCGGAGCAGTACTTC
clone size: few
D gene: .
J gene: TRBJ2-7
V gene: TRBV30

CDR3 protein: CASGHRGGSSYNSPLHF
CDR3 DNA: TGTGCCAGTGGGCACAGGGGAGGAAGCTCCTATAATTCACCCCTCCACTTT
clone size: few
D gene: TRBD1
J gene: TRBJ1-6
V gene: TRBV19

CDR3 protein: CASSVSIRDEQFF
CDR3 DNA: TGTGCCAGCAGCGTCAGTATTAGGGATGAGCAGTTCTTC
clone size: .
D gene: .
J gene: TRBJ2-1
V gene: TRBV9

CDR3 protein: CASSLNPTGSGEKLFF
CDR3 DNA: TGCGCCAGCAGCCTGAACCCGACAGGGTCGGGTGAAAAACTGTTTTTT
clone size: few
D gene: TRBD1
J gene: TRBJ1-4
V gene: TRBV5-1

CDR3 protein: CANTERGGGNQPQHF
CDR3 DNA: TGTGCCAACACCGAAAGGGGCGGCGGCAATCAGCCCCAGCATTTT
clone size: few
D gene: .
J gene: TRBJ1-5
V gene: TRBV28

CDR3 protein: CASSLGAVEQYF
CDR3 DNA: TGCGCCAGCAGCTTGGGGGCCGTTGAGCAGTACTTC
clone size: few
D gene: .
J gene: TRBJ2-7
V gene: TRBV5-1

CDR3 protein: CASSPGQLNTEAFF
CDR3 DNA: TGTGCCAGCTCACCGGGCCAGTTGAACACTGAAGCTTTCTTT
clone size: few
D gene: .
J gene: TRBJ1-1
V gene: TRBV18

CDR3 protein: CASSFRTSRSTDTQYF
CDR3 DNA: TGTGCCAGCAGCTTCAGGACTAGCCGGTCCACAGATACGCAGTATTTT
clone size: .
D gene: TRBD2
J gene: TRBJ2-3
V gene: TRBV7-2

CDR3 protein: CASGFLAGGYNEQFF
CDR3 DNA: TGTGCTAGTGGTTTCTTAGCGGGAGGCTACAATGAGCAGTTCTTC
clone size: few
D gene: TRBD2
J gene: TRBJ2-1
V gene: TRBV12-5

CDR3 protein: CASSSGGYSSYEQYF
CDR3 DNA: TGCGCCAGCAGCTCGGGGGGATATTCGTCCTACGAGCAGTACTTC
clone size: few
D gene: TRBD2
J gene: TRBJ2-7
V gene: TRBV5-1

CDR3 protein: CATTGQTGTGELFF
CDR3 DNA: TGTGCCACCACTGGACAGACGGGCACCGGGGAGCTGTTTTTT
clone size: few
D gene: .
J gene: TRBJ2-2
V gene: TRBV6-5

CDR3 protein: CASSPTSGSYNEQFF
CDR3 DNA: TGTGCCAGCAGTCCGACTAGCGGGAGTTACAATGAGCAGTTCTTC
clone size: few
D gene: TRBD2
J gene: TRBJ2-1
V gene: TRBV28

CDR3 protein: CASSPRETQYF
CDR3 DNA: TGTGCCAGCAGCCCCCGGGAGACCCAGTACTTC
clone size: few
D gene: .
J gene: TRBJ2-5
V gene: TRBV7-6

CDR3 protein: CASQLGGHNEQFF
CDR3 DNA: TGTGCCAGTCAATTGGGGGGCCACAATGAGCAGTTCTTC
clone size: .
D gene: .
J gene: TRBJ2-1
V gene: TRBV6-6

CDR3 protein: CASSQRISGNTIYF
CDR3 DNA: TGTGCCAGCAGCCAACGAATCTCTGGAAACACCATATATTTT
clone size: .
D gene: .
J gene: TRBJ1-3
V gene: TRBV14

CDR3 protein: CASRGGPYEQYF
CDR3 DNA: TGTGCCAGCAGGGGGGGTCCCTACGAGCAGTACTTC
clone size: once
D gene: .
J gene: TRBJ2-7
V gene: TRBV2

CDR3 protein: CASSLGGGGSYNEQFF
CDR3 DNA: TGTGCCAGCAGCTTAGGCGGTGGGGGCTCCTACAATGAGCAGTTCTTC
clone size: few
D gene: .
J gene: TRBJ2-1
V gene: TRBV7-9

CDR3 protein: CASSRWEKLFF
CDR3 DNA: TGTGCCAGCAGCCGGTGGGAAAAACTGTTTTTT
clone size: .
D gene: .
J gene: TRBJ1-4
V gene: TRBV5-6

CDR3 protein: CASSPREQFNQPQHF
CDR3 DNA: TGTGCCAGCAGCCCCCGGGAACAGTTCAATCAGCCCCAGCATTTT
clone size: .
D gene: .
J gene: TRBJ1-5
V gene: TRBV7-8

CDR3 protein: CASSFTGTRRYEQYF
CDR3 DNA: TGTGCCAGCAGCTTTACCGGGACTAGGCGCTACGAGCAGTACTTC
clone size: .
D gene: TRBD2
J gene: TRBJ2-7
V gene: TRBV28

CDR3 protein: CASRAPGQGNTGELFF
CDR3 DNA: TGTGCCAGCAGGGCCCCGGGGCAGGGGAACACCGGGGAGCTGTTTTTT
clone size: .
D gene: .
J gene: TRBJ2-2
V gene: TRBV25-1

CDR3 protein: CASSVGAGVANTEAFF
CDR3 DNA: TGTGCCAGCAGCGTAGGGGCAGGGGTGGCGAACACTGAAGCTTTCTTT
clone size: .
D gene: .
J gene: TRBJ1-1
V gene: TRBV9

CDR3 protein: CASSLDDRGTTEAFF
CDR3 DNA: TGTGCCAGCAGCTTAGACGACAGGGGGACCACTGAAGCTTTCTTT
clone size: .
D gene: TRBD1
J gene: TRBJ1-1
V gene: TRBV7-8

CDR3 protein: CAWSVRDSYGYTF
CDR3 DNA: TGTGCCTGGAGTGTAAGGGATTCCTATGGCTACACCTTC
clone size: .
D gene: .
J gene: TRBJ1-2
V gene: TRBV30